The T cell receptor beta chain under discussion was sequenced for a study of CD8+CD57+ T cells in acquired aplastic anemia. Regarding the study as a whole: CD8+ Simpson's diversity did not differ significantly between patients and controls.

This clonotype was seen at least ten times. No antigen is known for it. The CDR3 length is 16 residues. Looked up from germline, CDR1 is SEHNR and CDR2 is FQNEAQ (reference sequence). Trimming pared 0 bases from V and 2 bases from J, leaving 11 bases between. For CDR3 and TCR beta VDJ profiling, genomic DNA was the template used. TCRdb redid the calling of the reads with MiXCR, one entry per CDR3 protein. The data show roughly 250,000 distinct CDR3 sequences, with more than 45% seen just once and less than 9% held by the top ten. For sequencing, patients were chosen who had shown expansion of CD8+CD57+ cells by flow cytometry.

Source material: sorted CD4+, CD8+, or CD8+CD57+ T cells (not recorded which) from PBMCs. This chain joins TRBV7-9 and TRBJ2-1; D unresolved. The TCR comes from a human donor with aplastic anemia. The CDR3 reads CASSLARRATYNEQFF. CDR3 in DNA: TGTGCCAGCAGCTTAGCGCGACGCGCCACCTACAATGAGCAGTTCTTC.